A selection of T cell receptor beta chains follows, all from one sample in a study of blood T cell repertoires in COVID-19. The assay was immunoSEQ multiplex PCR, and TCRdb's table has in-frame clones only and misses some. The table lists fewer than 450,000 clones, roughly 90% of them singletons. Sequenced: PBMCs or T cells enriched from blood (not recorded which). The receptors were sampled from a woman aged 40 to 49 with acute COVID-19. Both conserved end residues are trimmed from each CDR3.

V,length,CDR3
TRBV7-8,12,ASSQGQGDTEAF
TRBV5-3,14,ARSSRGFLDNSPLH
TRBV5-1,11,ASSGLDSDTQY
TRBV9,15,ASSGLGSGGGRETQY
TRBV5-1,15,ASSLGRRTGRYNEQF
TRBV3-1/TRBV3-2,13,ASSPMTLMNTEAF
TRBV5-1,14,ASSLEGAATYNEQF
TRBV19,12,ASSSPDRGREQF
TRBV4-1,14,ASSPGHQITNTEAF
TRBV6-1,16,ASSEALIPRGFNTEAF
TRBV3-1/TRBV3-2,12,ASSQELSTDTQY
TRBV18,11,ASSPTGYTEAF
TRBV5-4,11,ASSLTTEETQY
TRBV3-1/TRBV3-2,13,ASSPALAGGYEQY
TRBV7-2,12,ASSLRTGYYEQY
TRBV7-8,13,ASSLGSGNNSPLH
TRBV11-2,10,ASSLLVTEAF
TRBV20-1,14,SASGYPGQGVTEAF
TRBV2,14,ASSAGLAAIQETQY
TRBV5-4,11,ASSLDRGNEQF
TRBV11-2,14,ASSLDEVPGVSPLH
TRBV11-2,13,ASSSISGPHGGYT
TRBV6-6,10,ASGTGLYEQY
TRBV5-4,13,ASSPRGRTDYEQY
TRBV5-6,16,ASSTDHRGRSMADTQY
TRBV9,16,ASSVDRGLRSGANVLT
TRBV10-3,13,AISGERGGSYEQY
TRBV24-1,11,ATSDRTGTEAF
TRBV7-9,13,ASSRGQGVNQPQH
TRBV27,11,ASSLLSNEKLF
TRBV12-3/TRBV12-4,10,ASSHSGTDPF
TRBV2,10,ASSDQANVLT
TRBV5-8,13,ASSLGGGHSYEQY
TRBV2,11,ASRPGQHYGYT
TRBV12-3/TRBV12-4,11,ASSLAPGGGYT
TRBV6-5,13,ASSYTSGGVNEQF
TRBV7-9,13,ASSLTTGGSVTQY